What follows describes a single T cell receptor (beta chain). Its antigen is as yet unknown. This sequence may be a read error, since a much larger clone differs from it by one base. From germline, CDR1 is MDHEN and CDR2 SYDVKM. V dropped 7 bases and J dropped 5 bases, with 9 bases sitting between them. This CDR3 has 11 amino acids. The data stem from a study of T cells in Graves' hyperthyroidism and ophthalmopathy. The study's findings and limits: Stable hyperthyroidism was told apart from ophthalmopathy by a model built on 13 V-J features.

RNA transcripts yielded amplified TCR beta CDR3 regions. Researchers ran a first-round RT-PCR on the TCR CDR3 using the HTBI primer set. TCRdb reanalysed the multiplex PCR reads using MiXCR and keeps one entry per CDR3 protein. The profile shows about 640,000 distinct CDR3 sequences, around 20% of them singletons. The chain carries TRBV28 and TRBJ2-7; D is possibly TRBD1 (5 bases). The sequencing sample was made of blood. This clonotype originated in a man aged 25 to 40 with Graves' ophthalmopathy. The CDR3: CASKSTDEQYF. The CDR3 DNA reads TGTGCCAGCAAGTCGACAGACGAGCAGTACTTC.